This entry features one T cell receptor beta chain sequence. Its antigen remains unidentified. Researchers ran the PCR with 60 Vbeta and 13 Jbeta primers. Generated by immunoSEQ multiplex PCR, the TCRdb table keeps only in-frame clones and is missing some. The table lists around 170,000 clones, around 84% of them singletons. The data are from a study of cytomegalovirus exposure and HLA in healthy donors. With 0 bases removed from V and 5 bases from J, the gap between germline ends came to 13 bases. This CDR3 is 15 amino acids long. Germline loops: CDR1 KGHSH, CDR2 LQKENI. Overall study findings and caveats: TCR beta chains associated with HLA were, in a later analysis, more clonally expanded than equally common others.

The chain employs TRBV18 and TRBJ2-5; a weak D match, TRBD2 (6 bases). This TCR was sampled from a woman in her forties or fifties in good health and CMV-seropositive. Sequencing was done on a sample of PBMCs. The CDR3 protein is CASSPPVRGKETQYF. The CDR3 nucleotides read TGTGCCAGCTCACCACCGGTCCGGGGGAAGGAGACCCAGTACTTC.